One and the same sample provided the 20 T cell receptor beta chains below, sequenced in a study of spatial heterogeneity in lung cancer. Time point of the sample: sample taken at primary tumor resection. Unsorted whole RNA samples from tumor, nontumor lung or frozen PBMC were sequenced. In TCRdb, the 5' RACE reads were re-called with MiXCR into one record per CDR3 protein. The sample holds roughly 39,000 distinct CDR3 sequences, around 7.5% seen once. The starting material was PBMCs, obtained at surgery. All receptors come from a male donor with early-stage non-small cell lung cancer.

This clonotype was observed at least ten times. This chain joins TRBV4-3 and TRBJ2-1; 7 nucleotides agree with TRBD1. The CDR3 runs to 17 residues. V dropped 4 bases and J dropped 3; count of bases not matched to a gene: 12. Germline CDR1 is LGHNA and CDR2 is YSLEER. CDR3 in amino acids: CASSRTTGTEYYNEQFF. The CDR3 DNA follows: TGCGCCAGCAGCCGAACAACCGGGACAGAGTACTACAATGAGCAGTTCTTC.

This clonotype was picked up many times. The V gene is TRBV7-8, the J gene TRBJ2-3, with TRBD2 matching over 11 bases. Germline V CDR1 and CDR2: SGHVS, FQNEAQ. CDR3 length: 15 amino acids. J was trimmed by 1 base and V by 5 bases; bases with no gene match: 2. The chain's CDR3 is CASSQLAGGTDTQYF. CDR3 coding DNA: TGTGCCAGCAGCCAACTAGCGGGGGGCACAGATACGCAGTATTTT.

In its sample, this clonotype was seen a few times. Here the CDR3 reads CASSLTYTGNTGELFF. In DNA form, the CDR3 reads TGTGCCAGCAGCTTAACCTACACAGGGAACACCGGGGAGCTGTTTTTT. V and J are TRBV7-3 and TRBJ2-2, with TRBD1 as a possible D gene (5 bases). The V end lost 0 bases, the J end lost 1 base, and 9 bases lay between the germline ends. The CDR3 has 16 amino acids. Germline CDR1 reads SGHTA; CDR2 reads FQGTGA.

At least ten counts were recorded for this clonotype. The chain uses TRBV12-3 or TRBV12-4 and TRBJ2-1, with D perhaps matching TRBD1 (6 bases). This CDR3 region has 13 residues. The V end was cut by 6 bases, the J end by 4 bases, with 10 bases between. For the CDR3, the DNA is TGTGCCAGCAGAAGGACAGCTTACAATGAGCAGTTCTTC. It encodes CASRRTAYNEQFF.

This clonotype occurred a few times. CDR3: CASSYSDAAVEQYV. Written as DNA, the CDR3 is TGTGCCAGCAGTTACTCGGACGCGGCGGTGGAGCAGTACGTC. V usage is TRBV6-2 or TRBV6-3 and J usage is TRBJ2-7, with D uncertain. Trimming pared 0 bases from V and 7 bases from J, leaving 13 bases between. Germline loops: CDR1 MNHEY, CDR2 SVGEGT. This CDR3 has 14 residues.

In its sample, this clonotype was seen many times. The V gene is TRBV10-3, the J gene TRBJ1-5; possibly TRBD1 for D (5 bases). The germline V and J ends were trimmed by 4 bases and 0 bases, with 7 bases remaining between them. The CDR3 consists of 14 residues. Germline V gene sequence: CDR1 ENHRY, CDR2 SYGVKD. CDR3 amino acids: CAISGGNSNQPQHF. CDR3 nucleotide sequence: TGTGCCATCAGTGGGGGGAATAGCAATCAGCCCCAGCATTTT.

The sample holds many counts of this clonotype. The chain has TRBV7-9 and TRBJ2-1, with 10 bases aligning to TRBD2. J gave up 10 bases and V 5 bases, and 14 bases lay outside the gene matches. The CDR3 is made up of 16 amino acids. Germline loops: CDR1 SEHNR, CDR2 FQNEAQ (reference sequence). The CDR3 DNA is TGTGCCAGCAGCCCAAGGGGTAGGACTAGCGGTCAGGAGCAGTTCTTC. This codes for CASSPRGRTSGQEQFF.

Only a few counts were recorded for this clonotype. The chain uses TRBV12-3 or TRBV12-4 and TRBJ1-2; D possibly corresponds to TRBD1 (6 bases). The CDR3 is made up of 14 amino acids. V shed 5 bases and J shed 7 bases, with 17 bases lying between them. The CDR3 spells CASSPDISRGGYTF. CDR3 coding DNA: TGTGCCAGCAGTCCGGACATATCCAGGGGTGGCTACACCTTC.

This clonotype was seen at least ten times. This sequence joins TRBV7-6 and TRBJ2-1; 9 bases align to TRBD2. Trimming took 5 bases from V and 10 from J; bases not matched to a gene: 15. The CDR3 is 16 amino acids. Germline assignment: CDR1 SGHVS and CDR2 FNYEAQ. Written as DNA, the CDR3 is TGTGCCAGCAGCCCCCGGGCCGGGACTAGCCGTGCAGAGCAGTTCTTC. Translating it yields CASSPRAGTSRAEQFF.

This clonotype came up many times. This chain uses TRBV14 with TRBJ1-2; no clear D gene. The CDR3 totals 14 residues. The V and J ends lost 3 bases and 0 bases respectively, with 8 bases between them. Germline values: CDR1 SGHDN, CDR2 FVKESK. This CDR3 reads CASSQQTANYGYTF. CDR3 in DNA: TGTGCCAGCAGCCAGCAGACCGCTAACTATGGCTACACCTTC.

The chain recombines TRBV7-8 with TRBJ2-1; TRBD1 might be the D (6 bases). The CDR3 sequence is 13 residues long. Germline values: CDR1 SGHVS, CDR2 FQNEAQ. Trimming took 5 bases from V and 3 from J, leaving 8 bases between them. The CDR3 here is CASSKDSYNEQFF. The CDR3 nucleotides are TGTGCCAGCAGCAAGGACAGCTACAATGAGCAGTTCTTC.

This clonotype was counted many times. The DNA for the CDR3 is TGTGCCAGCAGTTTGAAGCAGAACACCGGGGAGCTGTTTTTT. It encodes CASSLKQNTGELFF. V gene TRBV12-3 or TRBV12-4 combines with J gene TRBJ2-2; D unclear. CDR3 length: 14 residues. V gave up 3 bases and J gave up 1 base, with 6 bases separating them.

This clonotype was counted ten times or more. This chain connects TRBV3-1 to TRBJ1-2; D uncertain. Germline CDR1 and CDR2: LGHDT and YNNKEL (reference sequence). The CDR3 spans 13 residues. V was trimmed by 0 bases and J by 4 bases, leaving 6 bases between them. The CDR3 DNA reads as TGTGCCAGCAGCCAAGAGGAATCCTATGGCTACACCTTC. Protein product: CASSQEESYGYTF.

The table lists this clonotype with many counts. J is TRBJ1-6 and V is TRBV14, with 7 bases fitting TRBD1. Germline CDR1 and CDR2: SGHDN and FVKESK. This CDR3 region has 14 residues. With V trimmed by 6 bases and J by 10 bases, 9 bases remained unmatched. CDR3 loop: CASRPRDSLSPLHF. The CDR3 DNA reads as TGTGCCAGCAGACCCCGGGACAGTTTGTCACCCCTCCACTTT.

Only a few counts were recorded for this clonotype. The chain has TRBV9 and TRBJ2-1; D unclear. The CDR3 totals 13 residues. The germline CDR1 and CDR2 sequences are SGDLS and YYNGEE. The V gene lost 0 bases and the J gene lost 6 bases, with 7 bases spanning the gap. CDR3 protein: CASSVDRRNEQFF. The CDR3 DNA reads TGTGCCAGCAGCGTAGATCGACGCAATGAGCAGTTCTTC.

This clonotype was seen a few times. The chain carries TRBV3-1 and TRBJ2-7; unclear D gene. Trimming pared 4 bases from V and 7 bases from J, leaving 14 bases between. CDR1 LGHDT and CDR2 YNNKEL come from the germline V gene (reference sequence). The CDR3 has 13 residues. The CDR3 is CASSRGWAEEQYV. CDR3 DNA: TGTGCCAGCAGCCGAGGTTGGGCAGAGGAGCAGTACGTC.

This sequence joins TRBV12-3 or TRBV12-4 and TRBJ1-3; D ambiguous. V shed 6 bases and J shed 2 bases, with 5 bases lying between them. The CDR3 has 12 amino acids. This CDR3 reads CASSTAGNTIYF. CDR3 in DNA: TGTGCCAGCAGCACAGCTGGAAACACCATATATTTT.

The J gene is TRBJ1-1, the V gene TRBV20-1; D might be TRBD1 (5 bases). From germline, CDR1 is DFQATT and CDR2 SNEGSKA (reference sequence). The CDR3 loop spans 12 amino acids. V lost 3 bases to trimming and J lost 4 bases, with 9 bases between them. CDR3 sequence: CSARGEGTEAFF. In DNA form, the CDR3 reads TGCAGTGCTAGGGGGGAGGGCACTGAAGCTTTCTTT.

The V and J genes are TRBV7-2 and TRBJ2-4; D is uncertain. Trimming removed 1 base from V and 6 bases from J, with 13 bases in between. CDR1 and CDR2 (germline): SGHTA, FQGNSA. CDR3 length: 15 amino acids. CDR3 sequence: CASSLDSSRGNIQYF. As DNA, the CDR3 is TGTGCCAGCAGCTTAGATTCATCTAGAGGAAACATTCAGTACTTC.

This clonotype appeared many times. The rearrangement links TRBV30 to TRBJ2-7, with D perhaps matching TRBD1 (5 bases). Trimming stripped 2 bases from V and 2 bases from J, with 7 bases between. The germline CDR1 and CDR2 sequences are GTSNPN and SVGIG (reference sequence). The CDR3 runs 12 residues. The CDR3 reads CAWSQGTYEQYF. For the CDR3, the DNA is TGTGCCTGGAGTCAGGGAACCTACGAGCAGTACTTC.